This T cell receptor beta chain emerged from a study of blood T cell repertoires in COVID-19. Study details: Whether acute or convalescent, the COVID-19 samples came from the United States, Italy and Spain. In each case, the material was cDNA or gDNA derived from T cells, B-cell-depleted T cells, or PBMCs.

CDR3 size: 18 residues. Germline lookup yields CDR1 MDHEN and CDR2 SYDVKM. V gave up 4 bases and J gave up 1 base, with 17 bases separating them. As processed by the authors: By means of reference gene primer amplification, nucleated cell counts were estimated. Only in-frame clones appear in the TCRdb table, and some are missing; sequencing was by immunoSEQ multiplex PCR. V and J calls plus clone size are reproduced from that table; the DNA served to infer D and trimming. The profile shows fewer than 70,000 clones, 80% to 95% of them singletons. Sequenced input: peripheral blood. This chain links TRBV28 with TRBJ2-6; D perhaps matches TRBD1 (5 bases). This sequence was found in a man aged 50 to 60 with active COVID-19. The CDR3: CASSYLTSGFSGANVLTF. CDR3 DNA: TGTGCCAGCAGTTACCTTACGTCAGGGTTTTCTGGGGCCAACGTCCTGACTTTC. Drawing the rest from reference TRBV28 and TRBJ2-6, the complete variable domain is DVKVTQSSRYLVKRTGEKVFLECVQDMDHENMFWYRQDPGLGLRLIYFSYDVKMKEKGDIPEGYSVSREKKERFSLILESASTNQTSMYLCASSYLTSGFSGANVLTFGAGSRLTVL.